Given below is one T cell receptor (beta chain) in context. V was pared by 4 bases and J by 1 base, with 11 bases between. The germline gives CDR1 MNHNS, CDR2 SASEGT. The CDR3 is 16 residues long. Noted time point: pre-treatment baseline. Disease control meant complete response, partial response or stable disease at 12 weeks. No patient had earlier systemic cancer treatment, concurrent immunosuppressants, or another active cancer. This sample stems from a study of blood T cell dynamics during melanoma immunotherapy. Sequencing used immunoSEQ multiplex PCR; TCRdb keeps in-frame clones, though not all of them. The repertoire holds 16,000 or so clones, with more than 75% as singletons.

Sequencing used blood, obtained from a patient treated with checkpoint blockade. This receptor was obtained from a human donor with melanoma. This chain connects TRBV6-1 to TRBJ1-6; D call uncertain. CDR3 region: CASSATLGSYNSPLHF. CDR3 nucleotide sequence: TGTGCCAGCAGTGCTACTTTGGGTTCCTATAATTCACCCCTCCACTTT.